This TCR beta chain was obtained from a study of spatial heterogeneity in lung cancer. About the research overall: A consistent excess of beta-chain over alpha-chain sequences was detected.

The CDR3 contains 13 residues. Germline values: CDR1 SGHTA, CDR2 FQGNSA. V was trimmed by 2 bases and J by 4 bases, leaving 9 bases between them. This clonotype was counted between two and nine times. Single TCR cDNA molecules each had their own unique molecular identifier. TCRdb itself ran the 5' RACE reads through MiXCR, one entry per CDR3 protein. The sample has 45,000 to 55,000 distinct CDR3 sequences; about an eighth are singletons. The time point denotes: blood at routine non-recurrence follow-up after resection. Without sorting, whole RNA was sequenced from tumor, nontumor lung or frozen PBMC. Sequenced here: PBMCs, sampled at follow-up. The J gene is TRBJ2-7, the V gene TRBV7-2; D remains ambiguous. The origin of this receptor is a male donor with early-stage non-small cell lung cancer. In nucleotides, the CDR3 is TGTGCCAGCAGCTTATCCCAAACGTACGAGCAGTACTTC. Protein: CASSLSQTYEQYF.